This T cell receptor beta chain was sequenced during a study of blood T cell repertoires in COVID-19. Study details: Donors in the United States, Italy and Spain gave samples during acute or convalescent COVID-19. Nucleic acid was either cDNA or gDNA, and it came from T cells, B-cell-depleted T cells, or PBMCs.

J gave up 4 bases and V 7 bases, and 9 bases lay outside the gene matches. Germline CDR1 and CDR2: MDHEN and SYDVKM. The CDR3 is 15 amino acids. Original processing methods: Amplification of reference gene primers was used by the study to estimate nucleated cell counts. Assay used: immunoSEQ multiplex PCR; TCRdb lists only in-frame clones, some missing. The DNA was the basis for D and trimming; V, J and clone size are from that table. There are about 51,000 clones in the sample; around four fifths occur only once, and 11% to 15% lies in the top ten. The TCR was taken from a human donor with acute or convalescent COVID-19. The donor label of this sample is uncertain. The rearrangement uses TRBV28 and TRBJ1-4; 7 bases match TRBD1. Sequencing was done on a sample of peripheral blood. The CDR3 DNA reads as TGTGCCAGCAACCCTGGGGGGACAGTTAATGAAAAACTGTTTTTT. Its translation is CASNPGGTVNEKLFF.